This TCR beta chain was sequenced for a study of blood T cells in healthy people across ages. The second PCR ran about 6 to 12 cycles with a sample-barcoded 5' primer and J-beta primers. One entry per CDR3 protein, called by TCRdb with MiXCR from the 5' RACE reads. The sample has approximately 600,000 distinct CDR3 sequences, roughly three fifths seen once. This clonotype showed up just a few times. V lost 6 bases and J 13 bases, leaving 28 bases between the germline ends. CDR3 length equals 16 residues. This receptor was identified in a man between 60 and 75 years old in good health. The sequencing sample was made of blood. The V call is TRBV12-3 or TRBV12-4, the J call TRBJ2-1; weak D call: TRBD1 (7 bases). This chain's CDR3 is CASSPSRGTAIQPQFF. The CDR3 nucleotides are TGTGCCAGCAGCCCTTCCCGGGGGACAGCGATCCAGCCCCAGTTCTTC.